A selection of T cell receptor beta chains follows, all from one sample in a study of STAT3 mutations in large granular lymphocyte leukemia. Repertoires were generated with immunoSEQ multiplex PCR, while TCRdb's copy carries only in-frame clones and drops some. The profile shows around 39,000 clones, over 75% of them singletons. Sequencing was carried out using PBMCs. The receptor set was obtained from a human donor with T large granular lymphocyte leukemia. Some clones in this sample may be carry-over from other donors' samples. Both conserved end residues are part of each CDR3. A D gene is named only where the DNA matches it firmly. Clone size is shown for a subset of rows, as once, few, many or a class of expanded clone.

abundance	v_gene	d_gene	j_gene	CDR3aa	CDR3nt
.	TRBV2	.	TRBJ1-4	CASSEAPDEDEKLFF	TGTGCCAGCAGTGAGGCGCCGGATGAGGATGAAAAACTGTTTTTT
.	TRBV19	TRBD1	TRBJ1-5	CASSIEGQGLGRPQHF	TGTGCCAGTAGTATAGAGGGACAGGGTTTAGGACGGCCCCAGCATTTT
.	TRBV18	.	TRBJ1-5	CASSTVYSNQPQHF	TGTGCCAGCTCGACGGTCTATAGCAATCAGCCCCAGCATTTT
.	TRBV15	TRBD2	TRBJ2-7	CATSRGPGLPGLYEQYF	TGTGCCACCAGCAGGGGACCGGGACTACCGGGACTTTACGAGCAGTACTTC
.	TRBV5-1	.	TRBJ2-3	CASSFIKPTDTQYF	TGCGCCAGCAGCTTCATCAAACCTACGGATACGCAGTATTTT
.	TRBV9	TRBD2	TRBJ2-3	CASSVAGGTQYF	TGTGCCAGCAGCGTAGCGGGGGGTACGCAGTATTTT
.	TRBV6-5	.	TRBJ1-5	CASSSQWPGNQPQHF	TGTGCCAGCAGTTCGCAGTGGCCGGGCAATCAGCCCCAGCATTTT
once	TRBV28	.	TRBJ2-3	CASMGSPTDTQYF	TGTGCCAGCATGGGTAGTCCGACAGATACGCAGTATTTT
.	TRBV6-5	.	TRBJ1-2	CASSQPNYGYTF	TGTGCCAGCAGTCAGCCTAACTATGGCTACACCTTC
.	TRBV6-4	.	TRBJ2-3	CASSDSNSGTQYF	TGTGCCAGCAGTGACTCGAATTCTGGTACGCAGTATTTT
once	TRBV28	.	TRBJ1-2	CATNAGTYGYTF	TGTGCCACTAATGCGGGGACCTATGGCTACACCTTC
.	TRBV5-5	.	TRBJ1-3	CASSFNHPGNTIYF	TGTGCCAGCAGCTTTAACCACCCTGGAAACACCATATATTTT
.	TRBV2	TRBD1	TRBJ1-2	CASSPGTGHYGYTF	TGTGCCAGCAGTCCCGGGACAGGACACTATGGCTACACCTTC
.	TRBV18	.	TRBJ2-6	CASSPGVAGANVLTF	TGTGCCAGCTCACCAGGGGTCGCTGGGGCCAACGTCCTGACTTTC
.	TRBV19	.	TRBJ1-5	CASSIMGGYSNQPQHF	TGTGCCAGTAGTATAATGGGGGGCTATAGCAATCAGCCCCAGCATTTT
.	TRBV5-1	.	TRBJ2-3	CASSLGQNTDTQYF	TGCGCCAGCAGCTTGGGGCAGAACACAGATACGCAGTATTTT
.	TRBV11-3	.	TRBJ2-2	CASSRGLLNTGELFF	TGTGCCAGCAGCCGGGGACTGCTGAACACCGGGGAGCTGTTTTTT
.	TRBV30	.	TRBJ1-6	CAWSAPNGYNSPLHF	TGTGCCTGGTCTGCTCCCAACGGCTATAATTCACCCCTCCACTTT